Each of the 15 T cell receptor beta chains below was sequenced from the same sample in a study of blood T cell repertoires in COVID-19. Method: immunoSEQ multiplex PCR; TCRdb's copy keeps in-frame clones and lacks some. The sample lists about 130,000 clones; around 81% were seen once. The sequenced sample was peripheral blood. The source is a man aged 25-45 years with COVID-19, enrolled during active disease.

The chain is built from TRBV3-1 (or the pseudogene TRBV3-2) and TRBJ2-2, with unresolved D. This CDR3 comprises 16 residues. Germline CDR1 LGHDT, CDR2 YNNKEL (reference sequence). The V and J ends lost 1 base and 0 bases respectively, with 9 bases between them. Here the CDR3 reads CASSQALPANTGELFF. For the CDR3, the DNA is TGTGCCAGCAGCCAAGCTCTCCCTGCGAACACCGGGGAGCTGTTTTTT.

This clone has a single count. CDR3 protein: CSVPDRVSYNEQFF. DNA for the CDR3: TGCAGCGTTCCGGACAGAGTCTCCTACAATGAGCAGTTCTTC. The chain is built from TRBV29-1 and TRBJ2-1; maybe TRBD1 (6 bases). With 5 bases removed from V and 0 bases from J, the gap between germline ends came to 11 bases. This CDR3 has 14 amino acids. Germline CDR1 and CDR2: SQVTM and ANQGSEA.

This chain uses TRBV9 with TRBJ2-1, with D unresolved. V was pared by 4 bases and J by 0 bases, with 14 bases between. The length of the CDR3 is 16 residues. Germline CDR1 reads SGDLS; CDR2 reads YYNGEE. CDR3 in amino acids: CASSLRLRSSYNEQFF. In nucleotides, the CDR3 is TGTGCCAGCAGCTTGAGACTGCGAAGCTCCTACAATGAGCAGTTCTTC.

The chain couples TRBV5-1 to TRBJ2-1, with D maybe TRBD2 (5 bases). CDR1 SGHRS and CDR2 YFSETQ come from the germline V gene. CDR3 length: 16 residues. V lost 0 bases to trimming and J lost 0 bases, with 10 bases between them. The CDR3 coding sequence is TGCGCCAGCAGCTTGGACACGGGGAGCTCCTACAATGAGCAGTTCTTC. It encodes CASSLDTGSSYNEQFF.

The chain employs TRBV7-9 and TRBJ1-4, with D unresolved. This CDR3 is 14 amino acids long. Trimming left V 3 bases short and J 0 bases short, with 5 bases between. Germline CDR1 and CDR2: SEHNR and FQNEAQ (reference sequence). CDR3 sequence: CASSFIATNEKLFF. DNA for the CDR3: TGTGCCAGCAGCTTTATTGCAACTAATGAAAAACTGTTTTTT.

This clone was detected only a few times. V usage is TRBV5-5 and J usage is TRBJ2-7; D not certain. CDR3 length: 15 residues. From germline, CDR1 is SGHKS and CDR2 YYEKEE (reference sequence). Deletions cut 0 bases from V and 0 bases from J, with 10 bases between. CDR3: CASSLVVAPSYEQYF. Written as DNA, the CDR3 is TGTGCCAGCAGCTTGGTAGTAGCTCCCTCCTACGAGCAGTACTTC.

In this sample, this clone turned up once. V and J are TRBV24-1 and TRBJ2-3; 10 bases map to TRBD2. V shed 5 bases and J 7 bases; nucleotides not matched to a gene: 5. Germline assignment: CDR1 KGHDR and CDR2 SFDVKD. The CDR3 runs 14 residues. The CDR3 is CATSGTSGAHTQYF. CDR3 in DNA: TGTGCCACCAGTGGCACTAGCGGGGCACATACGCAGTATTTT.

CDR3 in DNA: TGTGCCAGCAGCTTAGGGGGCAGGGAGATGTTCAAGCAGTACTTC. Its translation: CASSLGGREMFKQYF. The rearrangement links TRBV5-4 to TRBJ2-7; 7 bases map to TRBD1. This CDR3 region has 15 residues. J lost 8 bases, V lost 2 bases, and 13 bases had no gene match. Germline lookup yields CDR1 SGHNT and CDR2 YYREEE (reference sequence).

V gene TRBV5-1 combines with J gene TRBJ2-5; D perhaps matches TRBD2 (6 bases). Trimming stripped 4 bases from V and 2 bases from J, with 15 bases between. This CDR3 has 15 residues. Germline CDR1 and CDR2: SGHRS and YFSETQ. The chain's CDR3 is CASSPWGETQETQYF. As DNA, the CDR3 is TGCGCCAGCAGCCCATGGGGGGAGACACAAGAGACCCAGTACTTC.

This clone was detected a few times. This chain joins TRBV10-1 and TRBJ2-7; TRBD1 matches 8 bases. Losses at the gene ends were 6 bases for V and 6 bases for J; bases not matched to a gene: 1. The CDR3 is 11 residues long. Germline CDR1 is WNHNN and CDR2 is SYGVQD (reference sequence). The CDR3 DNA sequence: TGCGCCAGCAGGGACAGGGCCGAGCAGTACTTC. This encodes CASRDRAEQYF.

The chain links TRBV5-6 to TRBJ1-6; maybe TRBD1 (6 bases). Trimming removed 0 bases at V and 8 bases at J, with 12 bases between. The CDR3 length is 15 residues. Germline CDR1 SGHDT, CDR2 YYEEEE. This CDR3 reads CASSLGRGNHSPLHF. The CDR3, as DNA: TGTGCCAGCAGCTTGGGCAGGGGAAATCATTCACCCCTCCACTTT. Full variable domain (rest looked up from reference TRBV5-6 and TRBJ1-6): DAGVTQSPTHLIKTRGQQVTLRCSPKSGHDTVSWYQQALGQGPQFIFQYYEEEERQRGNFPDRFSGHQFPNYSSELNVNALLLGDSALYLCASSLGRGNHSPLHFGNGTRLTVT.

The chain uses TRBV30 and TRBJ1-3; D may be TRBD1 (5 bases). Trimming pared 0 bases from V and 1 base from J, leaving 10 bases between. CDR1 and CDR2 (germline): GTSNPN, SVGIG (reference sequence). The CDR3 extends over 15 amino acids. CDR3 amino acids: CAWSVWGDSGNTIYF. CDR3 nucleotide sequence: TGTGCCTGGAGTGTGTGGGGGGATTCTGGAAACACCATATATTTT.

The CDR3 sequence is CASTPNNGNTIYF. In DNA, the CDR3 is TGCGCCAGCACCCCCAACAATGGAAACACCATATATTTT. V and J are TRBV5-1 and TRBJ1-3; the D is unclear. CDR1 and CDR2 (germline): SGHRS, YFSETQ. This CDR3 contains 13 residues. Trimming shortened V by 6 bases and J by 3 bases, and 10 bases separated the two germline ends.

The genes are TRBV12-2 and TRBJ2-1; the tabulated D call, TRBD2, remains unverified against the DNA. TRBV12-2 corresponds to a pseudogene. The CDR3 length is 15 residues. CDR3: CASRLEADSLREQFF. The CDR3 DNA reads TGTGCAAGTCGCTTAGAAGCGGACTCCCTACGGGAGCAGTTCTTC.

As regards this clone: Other DNA sequences of this sample code for an identical CDR3. CDR3 nucleotides: TGCAGCGTTGATAGGGGAACTGAAGCTTTCTTT. Protein: CSVDRGTEAFF. The chain employs TRBV29-1 and TRBJ1-1; possibly TRBD1 for D (5 bases). The germline gives CDR1 SQVTM, CDR2 ANQGSEA. Trimming left V 3 bases short and J 5 bases short, with 7 bases between. The CDR3 totals 11 residues.